These 21 T cell receptor beta chains came from one sample sequenced in a study of cytomegalovirus exposure and HLA in healthy donors. The PCR employed 60 Vbeta primers together with 13 Jbeta primers. The assay was immunoSEQ multiplex PCR, and TCRdb's table has in-frame clones only and misses some. The sample includes 180,000 or so clones, 70% to 85% of them seen just once. The sample was PBMCs. These receptors originate from a woman aged 60-75 years in good health and CMV-seropositive.

V gene TRBV27 combines with J gene TRBJ1-6; no clear D gene. Germline V gene lookup returns CDR1 MNHEY and CDR2 SMNVEV (reference sequence). This CDR3 has 16 amino acids. Trimming stripped 5 bases from V and 7 bases from J, with 18 bases between. The CDR3 sequence is CASSRGTGVGNSPLHF. The CDR3 coding sequence is TGTGCCAGCAGTCGGGGTACGGGAGTAGGAAATTCACCCCTCCACTTT.

This clone was seen only a few times. The V and J genes are TRBV6-1 and TRBJ2-2; D perhaps matches TRBD2 (5 bases). Germline CDR1 and CDR2: MNHNS and SASEGT. The CDR3 totals 18 residues. V was pared by 0 bases and J by 3 bases, with 17 bases between. The CDR3 protein is CASSEADGFGGYTGELFF. The CDR3 nucleotides are TGTGCCAGCAGTGAAGCGGATGGCTTCGGAGGATACACCGGGGAGCTGTTTTTT.

J is TRBJ2-1 and V is TRBV7-2; 13 nucleotides agree with TRBD2. J gave up 9 bases and V 5 bases, and 4 bases lay outside the gene matches. The germline gives CDR1 SGHTA, CDR2 FQGNSA. There are 14 residues in the CDR3. The CDR3 spells CASSTRTSGGEQFF. The CDR3 DNA reads as TGTGCCAGCAGCACCCGGACTAGCGGGGGTGAGCAGTTCTTC.

V and J are TRBV10-3 and TRBJ2-7; D ambiguous. The CDR3 covers 14 residues. Trimming shortened V by 0 bases and J by 1 base, and 7 bases separated the two germline ends. Germline V gives CDR1 ENHRY, CDR2 SYGVKD. The CDR3 reads CAISESTVSYEQYF. As DNA, the CDR3 is TGTGCCATCAGTGAGTCTACGGTTTCCTACGAGCAGTACTTC.

This clone was recorded only once. The genes are TRBV27 and TRBJ2-7; D uncertain. From germline, CDR1 is MNHEY and CDR2 SMNVEV (reference sequence). This CDR3 contains 14 residues. V was shortened by 2 bases and J by 0 bases, with 8 bases between the two germline ends. This chain's CDR3 is CASSLNGLSYEQYF. For the CDR3, the DNA is TGTGCCAGCAGTTTAAATGGCCTCTCCTACGAGCAGTACTTC.

The chain has TRBV6-5 and TRBJ1-2, with 7 positions matching TRBD1. The CDR3 covers 16 residues. The V gene's germline CDR1 is MNHEY and CDR2 SVGAGI. V gave up 0 bases and J gave up 1 base; unmatched junction bases: 5. The CDR3, as DNA: TGTGCCAGCAGTTACTCAGGGCAGGGGGTTAACTATGGCTACACCTTC. As protein: CASSYSGQGVNYGYTF.

The chain is built from TRBV7-6 and TRBJ2-3; 8 nucleotides agree with TRBD2. Germline CDR1 SGHVS, CDR2 FNYEAQ. Germline trimming cut 4 bases from V and 4 bases from J; bases unmatched to any gene: 10. The CDR3 spans 16 residues. The CDR3 coding sequence is TGTGCCAGCAGCTCGCCGGCGGGGGGCGGGGCAGATACGCAGTATTTT. It yields the protein CASSSPAGGGADTQYF.

This clone was seen once. This chain joins TRBV4-1 and TRBJ2-1, with 7 bases aligning to TRBD1. The CDR3 covers 15 residues. Germline-derived CDR1 and CDR2 are MGHRA and YSYEKL. V shed 1 base and J 12 bases; nucleotides not matched to a gene: 12. DNA for the CDR3: TGCGCCAGCAGCCAAGTACGGGGACAGACCCACCCGCAGTTCTTC. Its protein is CASSQVRGQTHPQFF.

This clone came up a few times. V gene TRBV9 combines with J gene TRBJ2-7; 8 nucleotides match TRBD2. Germline CDR1 reads SGDLS; CDR2 reads YYNGEE. V dropped 0 bases and J dropped 2; count of bases not matched to a gene: 7. The CDR3 is 16 residues long. The CDR3 reads CASSVAGAGVPYEQYF. CDR3 nucleotides: TGTGCCAGCAGCGTAGCTGGAGCGGGAGTGCCCTACGAGCAGTACTTC.

The genes are TRBV11-2 and TRBJ2-4; a possible D gene is TRBD1 (5 bases). CDR1 is SGHAT and CDR2 is FQNNGV in the germline V gene. The CDR3 covers 13 residues. V lost 0 bases and J lost 8, with 8 bases in between. The CDR3 loop is CASSLDRTHIQYF. CDR3 nucleotide sequence: TGTGCCAGCAGCTTAGATCGGACACACATTCAGTACTTC.

This clone was seen only a few times. The J gene is TRBJ1-5, the V gene TRBV19; 7 positions agree with TRBD1. The length of the CDR3 is 13 residues. From germline, CDR1 is LNHDA and CDR2 SQIVND (reference sequence). Losses at the gene ends were 10 bases for V and 4 bases for J; bases not matched to a gene: 7. The CDR3 DNA reads as TGTGCCACCGAGGACAGGTATAATCAGCCCCAGCATTTT. Its protein is CATEDRYNQPQHF.

J is TRBJ1-5 and V is TRBV7-2; 7 nucleotides agree with TRBD1. Germline assignment: CDR1 SGHTA and CDR2 FQGNSA. The CDR3 runs 13 residues. V shed 4 bases and J 5 bases; nucleotides not matched to a gene: 2. The CDR3 sequence: CASSSGTDQPQHF. The CDR3 DNA sequence: TGTGCCAGCAGCTCCGGGACAGATCAGCCCCAGCATTTT. Using reference TRBV7-2 and TRBJ1-5 for the parts outside the CDR3, the full variable domain is GAGVSQSPSNKVTEKGKDVELRCDPISGHTALYWYRQSLGQGLEFLIYFQGNSAPDKSGLPSDRFSAERTGGSVSTLTIQRTQQEDSAVYLCASSSGTDQPQHFGDGTRLSIL.

V gene TRBV2 combines with J gene TRBJ2-7, with a possible D match to TRBD1 (6 bases). In germline, CDR1 is SNHLY, CDR2 FYNNEI. V gave up 5 bases and J gave up 0 bases, with 20 bases separating them. This CDR3 is 17 amino acids long. This CDR3 reads CASSFSLGDKSSYEQYF. The CDR3 coding sequence is TGTGCCAGCAGTTTTAGCCTGGGGGACAAGAGCTCCTACGAGCAGTACTTC.

The chain links TRBV5-1 to TRBJ1-1; the D gene is possibly TRBD1 (6 bases). The CDR3 is 14 residues long. Germline V gives CDR1 SGHRS, CDR2 YFSETQ. V was shortened by 0 bases and J by 4 bases, with 10 bases between the two germline ends. The DNA for the CDR3 is TGCGCCAGCAGCTTGGTACAGGGACCCACTGAAGCTTTCTTT. This sequence encodes CASSLVQGPTEAFF.

This clone has a single count. The rearrangement links TRBV6-5 to TRBJ1-1, with no clear D. Germline V gives CDR1 MNHEY, CDR2 SVGAGI. V lost 2 bases and J lost 0, with 7 bases in between. CDR3 length: 14 residues. The CDR3 reads CASSYRGMNTEAFF. The CDR3 DNA reads TGTGCCAGCAGTTACCGAGGGATGAACACTGAAGCTTTCTTT.

In nucleotides, the CDR3 is TGCGCCAGCAGCTTGAGTTCGGCAGGAATCTTAACTGGAAACACCATATATTTT. It codes for CASSLSSAGILTGNTIYF. V is TRBV5-1 and J is TRBJ1-3, with no clear D. The V end was cut by 1 base, the J end by 2 bases, with 19 bases between. Per the germline V gene, CDR1 is SGHRS and CDR2 is YFSETQ. The CDR3 is 18 residues long.

V is TRBV5-6 and J is TRBJ2-1; 13 positions agree with TRBD2. Germline CDR1 SGHDT, CDR2 YYEEEE. The CDR3 extends over 16 amino acids. Trimming removed 5 bases from V and 4 bases from J; junction bases left unmatched: 6. As DNA, the CDR3 is TGTGCCAGCAGATCTGGACTAGCGGGGGTTTACAATGAGCAGTTCTTC. Protein product: CASRSGLAGVYNEQFF.

V is TRBV5-1 and J is TRBJ2-2; D is possibly TRBD2 (5 bases). The germline V gene has CDR1 SGHRS and CDR2 YFSETQ. The ends were cut back, 0 bases at V and 4 bases at J, with 13 bases in the middle. The CDR3 is made up of 16 amino acids. The CDR3 nucleotides read TGCGCCAGCAGCTTGGTGTGGGAGATCGCCACCGGGGAGCTGTTTTTT. Its protein is CASSLVWEIATGELFF.

This rearrangement joins TRBV29-1 to TRBJ2-1; TRBD2 matches 12 bases. After removal of 1 base from V and 6 bases from J, the junction contained 7 bases not matched to a gene. From germline, CDR1 is SQVTM and CDR2 ANQGSEA. This CDR3 has 16 residues. The CDR3 protein is CSVEGLAGESPNEQFF. The CDR3 DNA is TGCAGCGTTGAAGGACTAGCGGGAGAGTCTCCCAATGAGCAGTTCTTC.

V and J are TRBV10-2 and TRBJ1-2; 8 bases match TRBD1. V lost 7 bases and J lost 8; bases outside the gene matches: 6. The germline CDR1 and CDR2 sequences are WSHSY and SAAADI. The CDR3 spans 12 residues. The CDR3 nucleotides are TGCGCCAGCACCGGGACAGGCAACGGCTACACCTTC. It encodes CASTGTGNGYTF.

The chain has TRBV5-1 and TRBJ1-1; 7 positions agree with TRBD1. Trimming cost V 3 bases and J 1 base; bases outside gene matches: 9. From germline, CDR1 is SGHRS and CDR2 YFSETQ. CDR3 size: 16 residues. The CDR3 sequence is CASSSNPGQQNTEAFF. The CDR3 nucleotides read TGCGCCAGCAGCTCCAACCCGGGACAGCAGAACACTGAAGCTTTCTTT.